This TCR beta chain emerged from a study of beta chain features in type 1 diabetes. Study results and limitations: VDJ junctions from type 1 diabetes patients carried fewer insertions and larger deletions.

CDR1 is SEHNR and CDR2 is FQNEAQ in the germline V gene (reference sequence). CDR3 size: 11 residues. V was cut by 7 bases and J by 1 base, with 4 bases left in between. Concerning this clone itself: Its cognate antigen is unknown.

The isolated RNA, all of it, was reverse transcribed, so expressed TCRB transcripts were what got sequenced. The repertoire was sequenced with immunoSEQ multiplex PCR; TCRdb's copy has only in-frame clones and lacks some. This sample has some 25,000 clones, with roughly three quarters found just once. Sample: Tregs from blood. This sequence originates from a woman aged 40 to 50 in good health. The gene calls are TRBV7-9 and TRBJ2-5, with D unclear. The CDR3 DNA follows: TGTGCCAGCACCATCCAAGAGACCCAGTACTTC. Protein product: CASTIQETQYF. The variable domain in full, completed from reference TRBV7-9 and TRBJ2-5, reads DTGVSQNPRHKITKRGQNVTFRCDPISEHNRLYWYRQTLGQGPEFLTYFQNEAQLEKSRLLSDRFSAERPKGSFSTLEIQRTEQGDSAMYLCASTIQETQYFGPGTRLLVL.